This TCR beta chain was profiled in a study of blood T cell repertoires in COVID-19. Only in-frame clones appear in the TCRdb table, and some are missing; sequencing was by immunoSEQ multiplex PCR. The sample gives fewer than 40,000 clones, roughly nine tenths of which show up once; nearly 10% is in the top ten. V lost 5 bases to trimming and J lost 8 bases, with 18 bases between them. Germline V gene data show CDR1 as LGHNA and CDR2 as YSLEER. The CDR3 is 14 amino acids. This TCR was recovered from a human donor with active COVID-19. The donor label of this sample is uncertain. V and J are TRBV4-3 and TRBJ1-2; tentatively, D is TRBD1 (5 bases). The sequencing input was peripheral blood. CDR3 DNA sequence: TGCGCCAGCAGCTCCGCCGGGACTAGGCGGGGCTACACCTTC. This encodes CASSSAGTRRGYTF.